The 19 T cell receptor beta chains below were found in one sample sequenced in a study of cytomegalovirus exposure and HLA in healthy donors (dated by TCRdb to about 2017). Receptor amplification or capture employed the immunoSEQ multiplex PCR assay. The multiplex PCR relied on a mix of 60 forward primers for TCR Vbeta segments and 13 reverse primers for TCR Jbeta segments. TCRdb's version of the immuneACCESS table is confined to in-frame rearrangements and falls short of the full clone set. An unresolved V gene accounts for under half of the shortfall where checked; the remainder is of unknown origin. For this sample the table gives roughly 130,000 clones, of which 70% to 75% were detected only once. The ten largest clones take up less than 2.5% of the sample. The sequenced sample consisted of PBMCs. Every receptor here comes from a middle-aged woman in good health and CMV-seropositive.

The V call is TRBV6-6, the J call TRBJ2-7; D might be TRBD2 (6 bases). V gave up 0 bases and J gave up 1 base, with 10 bases separating them. This CDR3 comprises 15 residues. Germline CDR1 is MNHNY and CDR2 is SVGAGI (reference sequence). The DNA for the CDR3 is TGTGCCAGCAGTTACTCCGGGACTCAATCCTACGAGCAGTACTTC. Translation gives CASSYSGTQSYEQYF.

The chain recombines TRBV28 with TRBJ2-1; 7 bases agree with TRBD2. CDR3 length: 16 residues. V dropped 6 bases and J dropped 7; count of bases not matched to a gene: 15. Per the germline V gene, CDR1 is MDHEN and CDR2 is SYDVKM. DNA for the CDR3: TGTGCCAGCAGCCCCCCACCTACAGCGGGATTGAATGAGCAGTTCTTC. Encoded protein: CASSPPPTAGLNEQFF.

This chain connects TRBV23-1 to TRBJ1-1, with D unclear. TRBV23-1 is an ORF for which the function is uncertain. Trimming stripped 5 bases from V and 0 bases from J, with 13 bases between. This CDR3 region has 15 residues. Here the CDR3 reads CASSTPRRLNTEAFF. The CDR3 bases are TGCGCCAGCAGTACCCCTAGGCGGCTGAACACTGAAGCTTTCTTT.

This clone was seen just once. The rearrangement uses TRBV4-3 and TRBJ2-1; D is possibly TRBD1 (5 bases). The CDR3 is 14 residues long. V was cut by 4 bases and J by 2 bases, with 9 bases left in between. Germline V gene data show CDR1 as LGHNA and CDR2 as YSLEER. The CDR3: CASSPLGAYNEQFF. CDR3 coding DNA: TGCGCCAGCAGCCCTCTAGGGGCCTACAATGAGCAGTTCTTC.

The rearrangement uses TRBV14 and TRBJ1-3; D unresolved. The V and J ends lost 3 bases and 10 bases respectively, with 7 bases between them. Germline V CDR1 and CDR2: SGHDN, FVKESK. This CDR3 contains 11 residues. CDR3 region: CASSQSYTIYF. CDR3 nucleotides: TGTGCCAGCAGCCAGAGTTATACCATATATTTT.

V usage is TRBV19 and J usage is TRBJ1-2, with 12 bases aligning to TRBD1. Germline V gene sequence: CDR1 LNHDA, CDR2 SQIVND (reference sequence). J was trimmed by 3 bases and V by 6 bases; bases with no gene match: 2. The CDR3 has 14 amino acids. The DNA of the CDR3 is TGTGCCAGTAGGGGGACAGGGGGCGACTATGGCTACACCTTC. This translates into CASRGTGGDYGYTF.

The V and J genes are TRBV28 and TRBJ1-6; D perhaps matches TRBD1 (5 bases). The germline CDR1 and CDR2 sequences are MDHEN and SYDVKM. The CDR3 runs to 13 residues. Deletions cut 4 bases from V and 10 bases from J, with 11 bases between. Here the CDR3 DNA reads TGTGCCAGCAGTTCAACAGGTTCCTCACCCCTCCACTTT. Encoded protein: CASSSTGSSPLHF.

V gene TRBV19 combines with J gene TRBJ1-2, with 7 bases aligning to TRBD1. Germline V gene data show CDR1 as LNHDA and CDR2 as SQIVND (reference sequence). The CDR3 is 17 amino acids. V dropped 5 bases and J dropped 0; count of bases not matched to a gene: 12. CDR3 region: CASSFRDSGPANYGYTF. DNA for the CDR3: TGTGCCAGTAGTTTCCGGGACAGTGGACCCGCTAACTATGGCTACACCTTC.

The chain carries TRBV5-8 and TRBJ1-4; TRBD1 agrees at 8 bases. Germline-derived CDR1 and CDR2 are SGHTS and YDEGEE. The CDR3 runs 14 residues. V was pared by 0 bases and J by 10 bases, with 5 bases of the junction left unmatched. Here the CDR3 DNA reads TGTGCCAGCAGCTTGGGGACAGGGATACGAAAACTGTTTTTT. This sequence encodes CASSLGTGIRKLFF.

V usage is TRBV10-3 and J usage is TRBJ2-5; D gene ambiguous. The DNA end favors TRBJ2-7, so the J call may be wrong. Germline CDR1 is ENHRY and CDR2 is SYGVKD. This CDR3 has 13 residues. The CDR3 region has the DNA TGTGCCATCAGTGAGTCAAGTTCCTACGAGCAGTACTTC. It translates to CAISESSSYEQYF.

V gene TRBV7-9 combines with J gene TRBJ2-5; D possibly corresponds to TRBD2 (6 bases). Germline values: CDR1 SEHNR, CDR2 FQNEAQ (reference sequence). The CDR3 extends over 14 amino acids. The V and J ends lost 7 bases and 5 bases respectively, with 17 bases between them. The CDR3 protein is CASNLRSGWETQYF. DNA for the CDR3: TGTGCCAGCAATCTTCGGAGCGGGTGGGAGACCCAGTACTTC.

The V and J genes are TRBV5-4 and TRBJ1-5; D is ambiguous. Germline V lookup: CDR1 SGHNT, CDR2 YYREEE (reference sequence). V lost 0 bases to trimming and J lost 3 bases, with 10 bases between them. This CDR3 comprises 15 residues. CDR3 amino acids: CASSLGGSANQPQHF. CDR3 coding DNA: TGTGCCAGCAGCTTGGGAGGCAGTGCCAATCAGCCCCAGCATTTT.

The V call is TRBV7-2, the J call TRBJ2-7; D is unclear. Deletions cut 2 bases from V and 3 bases from J, with 5 bases between. The germline gives CDR1 SGHTA, CDR2 FQGNSA. CDR3 size: 12 residues. Here the CDR3 DNA reads TGTGCCAGCAGCTTAATCGGCTACGAGCAGTACTTC. This encodes CASSLIGYEQYF.

The genes are TRBV12-5 and TRBJ1-4; D is possibly TRBD1 (5 bases). This CDR3 has 15 amino acids. The V gene's germline CDR1 is LGHNT and CDR2 FRNRAP. V shed 1 base and J shed 5 bases, with 11 bases lying between them. The CDR3 spells CASGLAYRSNEKLFF. The CDR3 DNA reads as TGTGCTAGTGGTTTGGCTTACAGGTCCAATGAAAAACTGTTTTTT.

The CDR3 DNA reads as TGTGCCACCCGACCGCGGGGGGCCACAACTAATGAAAAACTGTTTTTT. It specifies CATRPRGATTNEKLFF. J is TRBJ1-4 and V is TRBV28; weak D call: TRBD1 (6 bases). Trimming took 10 bases from V and 0 from J, leaving 18 bases between them. The length of the CDR3 is 16 residues. Per germline, CDR1 MDHEN and CDR2 SYDVKM.

This clone was observed once. The rearrangement links TRBV2 to TRBJ1-1; D is unresolved. This CDR3 is 15 amino acids long. CDR1 is SNHLY, CDR2 FYNNEI, per germline. Trimming left V 6 bases short and J 5 bases short, with 19 bases between. For the CDR3, the DNA is TGTGCCAGCAGGAGGACTAACGCGATTGGGACTGAAGCTTTCTTT. This codes for CASRRTNAIGTEAFF.

The chain recombines TRBV7-2 with TRBJ2-2; D gene uncertain. The CDR3 contains 16 residues. CDR1 is SGHTA and CDR2 is FQGNSA in the germline V gene. The germline V and J ends were trimmed by 1 base and 0 bases, with 9 bases remaining between them. CDR3 DNA: TGTGCCAGCAGCTTAGGCCGAGCGCCGAACACCGGGGAGCTGTTTTTT. Translation: CASSLGRAPNTGELFF.

This clone was counted between two and nine times. The chain joins TRBV6-4 to TRBJ1-6; no reliable D call. Germline CDR1 MRHNA, CDR2 SNTAGT. V was cut by 3 bases and J by 6 bases, with 12 bases left in between. CDR3 length: 15 residues. The CDR3 here is CASSDTASGNSPLHF. For the CDR3, the DNA is TGTGCCAGCAGTGATACCGCATCGGGTAATTCACCCCTCCACTTT.

The chain recombines TRBV5-6 with TRBJ2-5, with D perhaps TRBD2 (5 bases). The V end was cut by 0 bases, the J end by 2 bases, with 14 bases between. CDR1 is SGHDT and CDR2 is YYEEEE in the germline V gene. This CDR3 is 16 amino acids long. The chain's CDR3 is CASSLAEGLRQETQYF. The CDR3 DNA reads as TGTGCCAGCAGCTTGGCTGAGGGTTTACGGCAAGAGACCCAGTACTTC. Combining the CDR3 with reference TRBV5-6 and TRBJ2-5 gives the whole variable domain DAGVTQSPTHLIKTRGQQVTLRCSPKSGHDTVSWYQQALGQGPQFIFQYYEEEERQRGNFPDRFSGHQFPNYSSELNVNALLLGDSALYLCASSLAEGLRQETQYFGPGTRLLVL.